Shown below are 6 T cell receptor beta chains from a single sample sequenced in a study of cytomegalovirus exposure and HLA in healthy donors. The PCR was carried out with 60 Vbeta primers and 13 Jbeta primers. Sequencing was performed with immunoSEQ multiplex PCR; in TCRdb, only in-frame clones are kept and a portion is missing. The sample records just over 150,000 clones, approximately 70% being singletons. Sample: PBMCs. These receptors came from a man in his forties in good health and CMV-seropositive.

Turning to this clone: The same CDR3 is also encoded by other DNA sequences in this sample. The J gene is TRBJ1-1, the V gene TRBV27; 8 bases fit TRBD1. The V gene's germline CDR1 is MNHEY and CDR2 SMNVEV (reference sequence). This CDR3 has 15 amino acids. V was clipped by 2 bases and J by 1 base; unmatched bases: 3. The CDR3 protein is CASSLRQGANTEAFF. The CDR3 DNA is TGTGCCAGCAGTTTAAGGCAGGGGGCGAACACTGAAGCTTTCTTT.

The V and J genes are TRBV18 and TRBJ2-2; D is unresolved. V shed 3 bases and J shed 1 base, with 3 bases lying between them. Germline loops: CDR1 KGHSH, CDR2 LQKENI. The CDR3 contains 13 residues. CDR3 in DNA: TGTGCCAGCTCACCCAAGAACACCGGGGAGCTGTTTTTT. This codes for CASSPKNTGELFF. The complete variable domain, with remaining parts taken from reference TRBV18 and TRBJ2-2, reads NAGVMQNPRHLVRRRGQEARLRCSPMKGHSHVYWYRQLPEEGLKFMVYLQKENIIDESGMPKERFSAEFPKEGPSILRIQQVVRGDSAAYFCASSPKNTGELFFGEGSRLTVL.

The rearrangement links TRBV9 to TRBJ2-3; 8 nucleotides line up with TRBD2. With 4 bases clipped from V and 1 base from J, the junction kept 5 bases outside the gene matches. This CDR3 is built from 15 residues. Germline CDR1 reads SGDLS; CDR2 reads YYNGEE. CDR3 region: CASSPRGGGTDTQYF. In DNA form, the CDR3 reads TGTGCCAGCAGCCCCCGGGGGGGAGGCACAGATACGCAGTATTTT.

V gene TRBV2 combines with J gene TRBJ1-4, with D maybe TRBD1 (5 bases). V lost 5 bases and J lost 5, with 12 bases in between. The CDR3 extends over 14 amino acids. Germline V CDR1 and CDR2: SNHLY, FYNNEI. The CDR3 nucleotides are TGTGCCAGCAGTAACAGGTTGGGGAATGAAAAACTGTTTTTT. This sequence encodes CASSNRLGNEKLFF.

For this clone: At one end the junction does not follow the germline gene, possibly because of a read error. The gene calls are TRBV7-7 and TRBJ2-5; TRBD1 matches 7 bases. The CDR3 has 14 residues. Germline values: CDR1 SSHAT, CDR2 FNYEAQ (reference sequence). The CDR3 nucleotides read TGTGCTAGCAGCTTAGGGGGCAGAAAAGAGACCCAGTACTTC. Protein product: CASSLGGRKETQYF. The variable domain in full, with the rest retrieved from reference TRBV7-7 and TRBJ2-5, is GAGVSQSPRYKVTKRGQDVTLRCDPISSHATLYWYQQALGQGPEFLTYFNYEAQPDKSGLPSDRFSAERPEGSISTLTIQRTEQRDSAMYRCASSLGGRKETQYFGPGTRLLVL.

The V call is TRBV11-1, the J call TRBJ1-6; no clear D. CDR3 size: 16 residues. Between the trimmed V and J ends, which lost 5 bases and 7 bases, there was a span of 18 bases. Germline CDR1 is SGHAT and CDR2 is FQDESV (reference sequence). The CDR3 nucleotides read TGTGCCAGCAGCATCAACAGTTACCTACGGAATTCACCCCTCCACTTT. Translation gives CASSINSYLRNSPLHF.